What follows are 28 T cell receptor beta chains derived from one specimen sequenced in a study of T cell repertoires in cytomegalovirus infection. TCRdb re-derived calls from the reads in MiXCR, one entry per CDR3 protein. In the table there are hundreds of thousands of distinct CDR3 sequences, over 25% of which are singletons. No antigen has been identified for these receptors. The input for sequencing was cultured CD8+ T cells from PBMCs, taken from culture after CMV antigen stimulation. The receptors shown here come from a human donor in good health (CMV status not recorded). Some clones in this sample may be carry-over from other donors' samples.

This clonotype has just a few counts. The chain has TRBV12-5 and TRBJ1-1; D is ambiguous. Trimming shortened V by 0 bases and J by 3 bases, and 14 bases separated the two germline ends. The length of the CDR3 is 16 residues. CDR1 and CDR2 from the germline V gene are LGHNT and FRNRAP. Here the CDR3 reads CASGLVGPRTHTEAFF. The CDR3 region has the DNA TGTGCTAGTGGTTTGGTGGGTCCGCGGACCCACACTGAAGCTTTCTTT.

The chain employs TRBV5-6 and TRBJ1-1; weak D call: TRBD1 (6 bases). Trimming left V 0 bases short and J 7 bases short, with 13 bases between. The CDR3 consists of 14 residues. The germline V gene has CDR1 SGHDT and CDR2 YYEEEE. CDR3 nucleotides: TGTGCCAGCAGCTTGGGGTGGGGGGCAGTTGAAGCTTTCTTT. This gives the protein CASSLGWGAVEAFF.

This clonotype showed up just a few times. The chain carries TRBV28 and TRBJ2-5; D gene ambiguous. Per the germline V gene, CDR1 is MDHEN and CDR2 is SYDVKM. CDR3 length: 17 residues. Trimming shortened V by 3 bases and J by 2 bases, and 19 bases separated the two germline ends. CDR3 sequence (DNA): TGTGCCAGCAGTTTGCTCGACGAACGCCCTGGACAAGAGACCCAGTACTTC. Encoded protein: CASSLLDERPGQETQYF.

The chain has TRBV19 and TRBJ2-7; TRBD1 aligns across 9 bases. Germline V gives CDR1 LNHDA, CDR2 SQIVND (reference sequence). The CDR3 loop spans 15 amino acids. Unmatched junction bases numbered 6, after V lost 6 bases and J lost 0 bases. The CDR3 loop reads CASRSGTGSSYEQYF. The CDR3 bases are TGTGCCAGTAGATCGGGGACAGGGAGCTCCTACGAGCAGTACTTC.

CDR3 in amino acids: CASRDTGATEAFF. The CDR3 DNA follows: TGTGCCAGCAGGGATACAGGGGCCACTGAAGCTTTCTTT. The chain combines TRBV7-4 with TRBJ1-1; 7 positions match TRBD1. The CDR3 extends over 13 amino acids. V dropped 6 bases and J dropped 4; count of bases not matched to a gene: 5. Germline V gene sequence: CDR1 SGHVT, CDR2 SQSDAQ.

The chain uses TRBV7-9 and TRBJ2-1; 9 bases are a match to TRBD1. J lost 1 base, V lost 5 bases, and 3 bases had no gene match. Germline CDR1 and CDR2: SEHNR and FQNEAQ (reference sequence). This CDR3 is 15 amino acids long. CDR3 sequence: CASSQGTGSYNEQFF. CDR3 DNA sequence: TGTGCCAGCAGCCAAGGGACAGGGTCCTACAATGAGCAGTTCTTC.

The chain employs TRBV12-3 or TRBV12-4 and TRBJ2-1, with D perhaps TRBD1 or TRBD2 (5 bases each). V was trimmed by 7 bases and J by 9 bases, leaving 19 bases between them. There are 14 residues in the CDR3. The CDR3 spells CASTFSAGAIEQFF. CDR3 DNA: TGTGCCAGCACCTTCTCGGCCGGGGCAATTGAGCAGTTCTTC.

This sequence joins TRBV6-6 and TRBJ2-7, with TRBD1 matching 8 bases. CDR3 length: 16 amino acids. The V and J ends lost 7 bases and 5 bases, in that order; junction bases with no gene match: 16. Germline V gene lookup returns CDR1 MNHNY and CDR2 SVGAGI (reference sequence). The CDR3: CASNWDGQGGSNEQYV. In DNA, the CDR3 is TGTGCCAGCAATTGGGATGGACAGGGTGGATCTAACGAGCAGTACGTC.

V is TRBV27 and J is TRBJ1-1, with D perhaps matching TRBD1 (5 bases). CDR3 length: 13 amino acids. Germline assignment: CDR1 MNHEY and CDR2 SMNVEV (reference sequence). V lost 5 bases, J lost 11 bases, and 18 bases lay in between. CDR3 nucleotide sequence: TGTGCCAGCAGTCCGGGGACCCGTCTCGGGGCTTTCTTT. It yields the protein CASSPGTRLGAFF.

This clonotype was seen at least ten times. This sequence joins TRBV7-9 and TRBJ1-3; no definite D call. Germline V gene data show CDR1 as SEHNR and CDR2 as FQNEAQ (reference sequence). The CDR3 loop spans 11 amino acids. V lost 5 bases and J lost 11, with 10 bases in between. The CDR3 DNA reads TGTGCCAGCAGCCCCCCATCAGCCATATATTTT. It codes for CASSPPSAIYF.

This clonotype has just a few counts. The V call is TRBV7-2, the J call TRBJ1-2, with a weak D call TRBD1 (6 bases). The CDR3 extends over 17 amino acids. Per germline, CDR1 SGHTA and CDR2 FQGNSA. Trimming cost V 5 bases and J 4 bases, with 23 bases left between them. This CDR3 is CASSDRLGGGRIYGYTF. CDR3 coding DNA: TGTGCCAGCAGCGATAGGTTGGGGGGGGGGCGGATCTATGGCTACACCTTC.

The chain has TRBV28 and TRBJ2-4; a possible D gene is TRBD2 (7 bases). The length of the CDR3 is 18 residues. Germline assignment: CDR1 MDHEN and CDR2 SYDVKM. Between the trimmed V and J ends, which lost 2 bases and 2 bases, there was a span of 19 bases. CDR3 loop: CASSLRIGGAGPKNIQYF. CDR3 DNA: TGTGCCAGCAGTTTAAGGATAGGGGGGGCCGGGCCCAAAAACATTCAGTACTTC.

CDR3 amino acids: CASRRQGATYEQYV. CDR3 bases: TGTGCCAGCAGGAGACAGGGGGCCACCTACGAGCAGTACGTC. V usage is TRBV28 and J usage is TRBJ2-7; TRBD1 matches 10 bases. Trimming took 6 bases from V and 2 from J; bases not matched to a gene: 4. The V gene's germline CDR1 is MDHEN and CDR2 SYDVKM. The CDR3 consists of 14 residues.

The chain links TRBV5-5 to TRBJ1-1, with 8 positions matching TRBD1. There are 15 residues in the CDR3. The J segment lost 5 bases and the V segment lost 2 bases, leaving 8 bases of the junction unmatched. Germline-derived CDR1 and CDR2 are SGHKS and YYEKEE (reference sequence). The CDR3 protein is CASSFLDRGGTEAFF. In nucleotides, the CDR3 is TGTGCCAGCAGCTTCCTAGACAGGGGAGGGACTGAAGCTTTCTTT. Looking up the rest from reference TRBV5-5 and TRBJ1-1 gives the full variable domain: DAGVTQSPTHLIKTRGQQVTLRCSPISGHKSVSWYQQVLGQGPQFIFQYYEKEERGRGNFPDRFSARQFPNYSSELNVNALLLGDSALYLCASSFLDRGGTEAFFGQGTRLTVV.

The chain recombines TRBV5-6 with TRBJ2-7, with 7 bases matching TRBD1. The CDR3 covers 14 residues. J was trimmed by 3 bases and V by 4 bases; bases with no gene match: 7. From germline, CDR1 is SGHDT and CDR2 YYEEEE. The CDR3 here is CASSRKTGDYEQYF. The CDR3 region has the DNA TGTGCCAGCAGCCGGAAAACAGGGGACTACGAGCAGTACTTC.

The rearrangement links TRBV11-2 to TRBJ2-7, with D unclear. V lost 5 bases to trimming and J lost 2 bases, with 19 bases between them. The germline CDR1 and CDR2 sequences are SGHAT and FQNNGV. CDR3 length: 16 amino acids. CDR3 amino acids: CASSTLMGSLTYEQYF. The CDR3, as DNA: TGTGCCAGCAGCACCCTTATGGGATCCCTAACCTACGAGCAGTACTTC.

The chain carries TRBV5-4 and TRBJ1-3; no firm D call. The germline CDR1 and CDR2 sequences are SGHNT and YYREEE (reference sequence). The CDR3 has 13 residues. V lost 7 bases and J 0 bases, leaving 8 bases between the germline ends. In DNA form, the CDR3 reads TGTGCCAGCCTGAGTGCCTCTGGAAACACCATATATTTT. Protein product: CASLSASGNTIYF. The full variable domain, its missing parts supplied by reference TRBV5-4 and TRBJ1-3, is ETGVTQSPTHLIKTRGQQVTLRCSSQSGHNTVSWYQQALGQGPQFIFQYYREEENGRGNFPPRFSGLQFPNYSSELNVNALELDDSALYLCASLSASGNTIYFGEGSWLTVV.

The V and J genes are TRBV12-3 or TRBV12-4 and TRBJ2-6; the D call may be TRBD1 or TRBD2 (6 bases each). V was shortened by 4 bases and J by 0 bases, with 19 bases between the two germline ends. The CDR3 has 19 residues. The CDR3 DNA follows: TGTGCCAGCAGTTCTGAGGGGGGCCCTACTAGCTCTGGGGCCAACGTCCTGACTTTC. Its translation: CASSSEGGPTSSGANVLTF.

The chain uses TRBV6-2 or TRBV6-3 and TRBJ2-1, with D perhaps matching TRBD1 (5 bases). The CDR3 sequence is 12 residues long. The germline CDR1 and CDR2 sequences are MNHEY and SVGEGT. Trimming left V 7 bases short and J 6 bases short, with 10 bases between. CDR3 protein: CASIRAPNEQFF. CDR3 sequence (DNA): TGTGCCAGCATCAGGGCCCCCAATGAGCAGTTCTTC.

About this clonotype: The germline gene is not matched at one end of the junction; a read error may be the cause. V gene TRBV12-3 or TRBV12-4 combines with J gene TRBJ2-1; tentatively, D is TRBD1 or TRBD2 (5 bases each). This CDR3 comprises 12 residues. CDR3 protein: CVSSWGSVEQFF. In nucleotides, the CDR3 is TGTGTCAGCAGCTGGGGGTCGGTTGAGCAGTTCTTC.

The CDR3 loop is CSALLSGGAFADTGELFF. For the CDR3, the DNA is TGCAGTGCTCTCCTTAGCGGGGGGGCCTTCGCAGACACCGGGGAGCTGTTTTTT. The chain has TRBV20-1 and TRBJ2-2, with TRBD2 matching over 11 bases. The CDR3 is 18 residues long. In germline, CDR1 is DFQATT, CDR2 SNEGSKA (reference sequence). With V trimmed by 5 bases and J by 3 bases, 14 bases remained unmatched.

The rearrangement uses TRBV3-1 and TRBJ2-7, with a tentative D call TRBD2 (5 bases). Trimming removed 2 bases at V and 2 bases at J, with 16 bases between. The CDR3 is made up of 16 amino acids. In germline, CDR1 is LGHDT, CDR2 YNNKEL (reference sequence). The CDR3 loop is CASSQQDSPSPYEQYF. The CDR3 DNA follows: TGTGCCAGCAGCCAACAGGACTCTCCTAGTCCCTACGAGCAGTACTTC.

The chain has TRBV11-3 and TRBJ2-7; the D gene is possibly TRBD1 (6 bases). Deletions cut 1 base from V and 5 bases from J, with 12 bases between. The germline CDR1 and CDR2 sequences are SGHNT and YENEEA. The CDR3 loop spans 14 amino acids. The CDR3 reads CASSLVAGEDEQYF. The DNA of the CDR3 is TGTGCCAGCAGCTTAGTGGCAGGGGAAGACGAGCAGTACTTC.

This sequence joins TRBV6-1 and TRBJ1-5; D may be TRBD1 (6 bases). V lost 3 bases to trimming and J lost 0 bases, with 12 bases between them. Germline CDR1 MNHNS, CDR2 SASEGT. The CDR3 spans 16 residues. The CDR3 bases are TGTGCCAGCAGTGATGGACAGACATATAGCAATCAGCCCCAGCATTTT. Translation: CASSDGQTYSNQPQHF.

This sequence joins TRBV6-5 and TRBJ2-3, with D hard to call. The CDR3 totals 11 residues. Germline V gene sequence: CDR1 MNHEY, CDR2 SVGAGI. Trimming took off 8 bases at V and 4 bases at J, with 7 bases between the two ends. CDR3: CASLQSDTQYF. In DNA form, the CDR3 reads TGTGCCAGCCTGCAGTCAGATACGCAGTATTTT.

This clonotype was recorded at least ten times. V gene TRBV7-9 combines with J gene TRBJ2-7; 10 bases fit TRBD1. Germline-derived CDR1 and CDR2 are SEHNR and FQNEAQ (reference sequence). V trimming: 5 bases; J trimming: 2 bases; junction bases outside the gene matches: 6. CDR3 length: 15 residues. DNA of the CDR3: TGTGCCAGCAGCGCCCGGGACAGGGGCCCCTACGAGCAGTACTTC. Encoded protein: CASSARDRGPYEQYF.

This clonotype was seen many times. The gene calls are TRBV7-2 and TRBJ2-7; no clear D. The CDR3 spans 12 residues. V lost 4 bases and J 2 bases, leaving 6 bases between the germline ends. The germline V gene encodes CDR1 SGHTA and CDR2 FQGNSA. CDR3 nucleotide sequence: TGTGCCAGCAGCTCTCAGACCTACGAGCAGTACTTC. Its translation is CASSSQTYEQYF.

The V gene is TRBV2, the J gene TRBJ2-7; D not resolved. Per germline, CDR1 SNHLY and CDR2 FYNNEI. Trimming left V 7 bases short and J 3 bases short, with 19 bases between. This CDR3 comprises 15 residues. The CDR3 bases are TGTGCCAGCACCCTAACTAAGCGAACGGACTACGAGCAGTACGTC. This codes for CASTLTKRTDYEQYV.